Below are 29 T cell receptor beta chains sequenced from a single sample in a study of cytotoxic CD8 clonotypes in ibrutinib-treated CLL. Using immunoSEQ multiplex PCR, the repertoire was profiled, and TCRdb retains in-frame clones only, with some absent. The profile shows about 36,000 clones, about 64% of them singletons. This sample comprised PBMCs, obtained at disease progression, from a patient treated with ibrutinib. The origin of the receptors is a human donor with chronic lymphocytic leukemia.

The CDR3 coding sequence is TGTGCCAGCAGACTCTCCGGGACGAACCCACCCCTCCACTTT. Translation gives CASRLSGTNPPLHF. The rearrangement links TRBV6-6 to TRBJ1-6, with TRBD1 as a possible D gene (5 bases). The CDR3 is 14 amino acids. V was pared by 6 bases and J by 11 bases, with 17 bases between. Germline V gene data show CDR1 as MNHNY and CDR2 as SVGAGI (reference sequence).

Only a few counts were recorded for this clone. This chain links TRBV19 with TRBJ2-7, with 7 bases fitting TRBD1. This CDR3 is 13 amino acids long. CDR1 is LNHDA and CDR2 is SQIVND in the germline V gene (reference sequence). V trimming: 6 bases; J trimming: 4 bases; junction bases outside the gene matches: 6. CDR3: CASSRGTAYEQYF. The CDR3 nucleotides are TGTGCCAGTAGCAGGGGGACAGCGTACGAGCAGTACTTC.

This rearrangement joins TRBV14 to TRBJ1-2, with D tentatively TRBD1 (5 bases). CDR3 size: 14 residues. V lost 4 bases to trimming and J lost 0 bases, with 9 bases between them. The germline gives CDR1 SGHDN, CDR2 FVKESK. CDR3 in DNA: TGTGCCAGCAGCCTCAGGACAACTAACTATGGCTACACCTTC. Its translation is CASSLRTTNYGYTF.

The chain carries TRBV6-6 and TRBJ1-2, with TRBD1 matching 7 bases. This CDR3 is built from 14 residues. Germline trimming cut 6 bases from V and 2 bases from J; bases unmatched to any gene: 6. Per germline, CDR1 MNHNY and CDR2 SVGAGI (reference sequence). The CDR3 DNA reads TGTGCCAGCAGGTACAGGGGCAGCAACTATGGCTACACCTTC. Translated: CASRYRGSNYGYTF.

This clone came up many times. The chain is built from TRBV28 and TRBJ1-5; tentatively, D is TRBD1 (5 bases). V shed 7 bases and J shed 2 bases, with 9 bases lying between them. CDR3 length: 13 residues. From germline, CDR1 is MDHEN and CDR2 SYDVKM. The CDR3 reads CASTGGGNQPQHF. The DNA for the CDR3 is TGTGCCAGCACCGGGGGGGGCAATCAGCCCCAGCATTTT.

This clone appeared a few times. The rearrangement joins TRBV21-1 to TRBJ2-2; the table names TRBD1, a call not compared with the DNA. TRBV21-1 constitutes a pseudogene. CDR3 length: 18 residues. In nucleotides, the CDR3 is TGTGCCAGCAGCAAAGGGATACCAGGGCCCCACGCGTCCGGGGAGCTGTTTTTT. Its protein is CASSKGIPGPHASGELFF.

This clone came up once. The chain uses TRBV11-2 and TRBJ2-2; D may be TRBD2 (6 bases). This CDR3 is built from 16 residues. V was cut by 7 bases and J by 3 bases, with 18 bases left in between. Germline CDR1 is SGHAT and CDR2 is FQNNGV. CDR3 DNA sequence: TGTGCCAGCACCCGGAGGGCGGACATTGACACCGGGGAGCTGTTTTTT. Translating it yields CASTRRADIDTGELFF. Complete variable domain (other parts from reference TRBV11-2 and TRBJ2-2): EAGVAQSPRYKIIEKRQSVAFWCNPISGHATLYWYQQILGQGPKLLIQFQNNGVVDDSQLPKDRFSAERLKGVDSTLKIQPAKLEDSAVYLCASTRRADIDTGELFFGEGSRLTVL.

The CDR3 loop is CASSEARQNTGELFF. The DNA for the CDR3 is TGTGCCAGCAGTGAAGCACGGCAAAACACCGGGGAGCTGTTTTTT. The chain recombines TRBV2 with TRBJ2-2; D is undetermined. The CDR3 sequence is 15 residues long. In germline, CDR1 is SNHLY, CDR2 FYNNEI. The V end lost 0 bases, the J end lost 2 bases, and 7 bases lay between the germline ends.

This rearrangement joins TRBV7-9 to TRBJ2-7, with D possibly TRBD1 on 5 matching bases. Per the germline V gene, CDR1 is SEHNR and CDR2 is FQNEAQ (reference sequence). The CDR3 spans 14 residues. Trimming cost V 6 bases and J 5 bases, with 17 bases left between them. The CDR3 DNA follows: TGTGCCAGCAGTTTTATTAAGACAGTCGACGAGCAGTACTTC. Its translation: CASSFIKTVDEQYF.

The chain has TRBV27 and TRBJ1-1; 7 bases align to TRBD1. The CDR3 has 15 residues. The germline CDR1 and CDR2 sequences are MNHEY and SMNVEV (reference sequence). The trim removed 2 bases at V and 6 bases at J, leaving 9 bases unmatched. CDR3 sequence reads: CASSLGAGRGAEAFF. The CDR3 DNA follows: TGTGCCAGCAGTTTAGGGGCGGGCAGGGGGGCTGAAGCTTTCTTT.

V usage is TRBV27 and J usage is TRBJ2-3; 7 nucleotides match TRBD1. The CDR3 extends over 17 amino acids. Germline V gives CDR1 MNHEY, CDR2 SMNVEV (reference sequence). Trimming cost V 1 base and J 1 base; bases outside gene matches: 8. DNA of the CDR3: TGTGCCAGCAGTTTATGGCCCCCCGGGACAGGCACAGATACGCAGTATTTT. Amino acid sequence: CASSLWPPGTGTDTQYF.

This clone has only one observation. CDR3 coding DNA: TGTGCCAGCAGCCGCATAGCGGGGGGCACCTCTGGGGCCAACGTCCTGACTTTC. It specifies CASSRIAGGTSGANVLTF. The V call is TRBV4-2, the J call TRBJ2-6, with 10 nucleotides matching TRBD2. CDR3 length equals 18 residues. J lost 0 bases, V lost 4 bases, and 6 bases had no gene match. Germline V gene data show CDR1 as LGHNA and CDR2 as YNFKEQ.

The genes are TRBV7-9 and TRBJ2-7; the match to TRBD1 covers 7 bases. CDR1 SEHNR and CDR2 FQNEAQ come from the germline V gene (reference sequence). This CDR3 region has 13 residues. V trimming: 4 bases; J trimming: 5 bases; junction bases outside the gene matches: 5. CDR3 sequence reads: CASSSTGTNEQYF. The CDR3 DNA reads TGTGCCAGCAGCTCGACAGGGACCAACGAGCAGTACTTC. Complete variable domain (other parts from reference TRBV7-9 and TRBJ2-7): DTGVSQNPRHKITKRGQNVTFRCDPISEHNRLYWYRQTLGQGPEFLTYFQNEAQLEKSRLLSDRFSAERPKGSFSTLEIQRTEQGDSAMYLCASSSTGTNEQYFGPGTRLTVT.

This clone appeared a few times. The chain uses TRBV2 and TRBJ1-2; 10 nucleotides match TRBD1. Germline values: CDR1 SNHLY, CDR2 FYNNEI. With V trimmed by 5 bases and J by 5 bases, 11 bases remained unmatched. The CDR3 is made up of 16 amino acids. The DNA for the CDR3 is TGTGCCAGCAGTTTCGACAGGGGGCTTGGGGTTTATGGCTACACCTTC. Residues: CASSFDRGLGVYGYTF.

This rearrangement joins TRBV6-5 to TRBJ1-2; no definite D call. The CDR3 covers 11 residues. Trimming shortened V by 5 bases and J by 8 bases, and 9 bases separated the two germline ends. Germline V gene lookup returns CDR1 MNHEY and CDR2 SVGAGI. CDR3 region: CASSTVAGYTF. In nucleotides, the CDR3 is TGTGCCAGCAGTACGGTAGCGGGCTACACCTTC.

V is TRBV5-1 and J is TRBJ1-3; no reliable D call. Germline CDR1 and CDR2: SGHRS and YFSETQ. This CDR3 comprises 14 residues. V lost 5 bases to trimming and J lost 0 bases, with 9 bases between them. The CDR3 region has the DNA TGCGCCAGCAGGCCGTTGTCCTCTGGAAACACCATATATTTT. Translating gives CASRPLSSGNTIYF.

The chain recombines TRBV6-5 with TRBJ2-3; 7 positions agree with TRBD1. Germline CDR1 is MNHEY and CDR2 is SVGAGI. The CDR3 is made up of 14 amino acids. Trimming took 5 bases from V and 2 from J; bases not matched to a gene: 4. The DNA of the CDR3 is TGTGCCAGCAGTCCTGGGACAGCCACAGATACGCAGTATTTT. Protein product: CASSPGTATDTQYF.

This clone appeared once. The chain employs TRBV6-1 and TRBJ2-6; tentative D call: TRBD2 (5 bases). Trimming removed 4 bases at V and 1 base at J, with 20 bases between. This CDR3 comprises 19 residues. Germline V CDR1 and CDR2: MNHNS, SASEGT. CDR3: CASSVRVWTPGSGANVLTF. CDR3 DNA sequence: TGTGCCAGCAGTGTCCGTGTTTGGACTCCTGGTTCTGGGGCCAACGTCCTGACTTTC.

This clone was detected only once. The chain links TRBV2 to TRBJ2-1; 8 bases match TRBD2. This CDR3 is built from 15 residues. The germline V gene has CDR1 SNHLY and CDR2 FYNNEI. Losses at the gene ends were 8 bases for V and 6 bases for J; bases not matched to a gene: 12. CDR3 coding DNA: TGTGCCAGCTCGGGTTTACGGGGGGGCGCCAATGAGCAGTTCTTC. Translating gives CASSGLRGGANEQFF. The full variable domain, completed using reference TRBV2 and TRBJ2-1, is EPEVTQTPSHQVTQMGQEVILRCVPISNHLYFYWYRQILGQKVEFLVSFYNNEISEKSEIFDDQFSVERPDGSNFTLKIRSTKLEDSAMYFCASSGLRGGANEQFFGPGTRLTVL.

The chain carries TRBV7-8 and TRBJ1-4; possible D gene TRBD1, 5 bases. Deletions cut 3 bases from V and 11 bases from J, with 19 bases between. The CDR3 sequence is 15 residues long. Germline CDR1 is SGHVS and CDR2 is FQNEAQ. The CDR3 is CASSFRDGLMRKLFF. The DNA of the CDR3 is TGTGCCAGCAGCTTCCGGGACGGCTTAATGAGGAAACTGTTTTTT.

The rearrangement joins TRBV6-5 to TRBJ2-2; possibly TRBD1 or TRBD2 for D (5 bases each). Trimming cost V 4 bases and J 3 bases, with 12 bases left between them. The CDR3 has 15 amino acids. Germline CDR1 is MNHEY and CDR2 is SVGAGI. The CDR3: CASSSPGTHTGELFF. CDR3 coding DNA: TGTGCCAGCAGTTCCCCCGGGACCCACACCGGGGAGCTGTTTTTT.

The rearrangement links TRBV23-1 to TRBJ1-5, with unresolved D. TRBV23-1 is reported as an ORF; its role is uncertain. With 2 bases removed from V and 2 bases from J, the gap between germline ends came to 13 bases. This CDR3 region has 16 residues. CDR3 DNA sequence: TGCGCCAGCAGTCAACCCCGGACGATTTGCAATCAGCCCCAGCATTTT. Amino acids: CASSQPRTICNQPQHF.

The V and J genes are TRBV5-1 and TRBJ2-1; D gene ambiguous. Germline V gene sequence: CDR1 SGHRS, CDR2 YFSETQ. The CDR3 sequence is 11 residues long. Trimming pared 2 bases from V and 6 bases from J, leaving 3 bases between. DNA for the CDR3: TGCGCCAGCAGCTTTCTCAATGAGCAGTTCTTC. As protein: CASSFLNEQFF.

V is TRBV6-1 and J is TRBJ2-6; D gene ambiguous. Germline V gene sequence: CDR1 MNHNS, CDR2 SASEGT. This CDR3 spans 18 amino acids. Trimming stripped 3 bases from V and 9 bases from J, with 24 bases between. DNA for the CDR3: TGTGCCAGCAGTGATCGGTACTTATGCACAAAGTCGGGCAACGTCCTGACTTTC. This encodes CASSDRYLCTKSGNVLTF.

The chain links TRBV6-1 to TRBJ2-7; 10 bases line up with TRBD1. CDR3 length: 11 residues. Losses at the gene ends were 5 bases for V and 12 bases for J; bases not matched to a gene: 4. Germline-derived CDR1 and CDR2 are MNHNS and SASEGT. The CDR3 region is CASSTGQGWYF. The CDR3 nucleotides are TGTGCCAGCAGTACGGGACAGGGGTGGTACTTC.

The J gene is TRBJ1-5, the V gene TRBV5-6; TRBD1 might be the D (6 bases). Trimming pared 2 bases from V and 5 bases from J, leaving 11 bases between. Germline V gives CDR1 SGHDT, CDR2 YYEEEE. The CDR3 is 14 amino acids. Here the CDR3 DNA reads TGTGCCAGCAGCTTCAAGGGGGGTGATCAGCCCCAGCATTTT. Residues: CASSFKGGDQPQHF.

The chain carries TRBV2 and TRBJ1-1; 12 positions agree with TRBD1. This CDR3 contains 17 residues. The germline gives CDR1 SNHLY, CDR2 FYNNEI. The V and J ends lost 0 bases and 6 bases, in that order; junction bases with no gene match: 8. As DNA, the CDR3 is TGTGCCAGCAGTGAAGCAGGGACAGGGGGCGCCAAGGCTGAAGCTTTCTTT. Its protein is CASSEAGTGGAKAEAFF.

This clone occurred a few times. The chain carries TRBV4-1 and TRBJ1-2; TRBD1 agrees at 12 bases. Germline CDR1 reads MGHRA; CDR2 reads YSYEKL. V shed 2 bases, J shed 6 bases, and the junction held 4 bases outside the gene matches. The length of the CDR3 is 15 residues. CDR3 loop: CASSQRDRGRDGYTF. In DNA, the CDR3 is TGCGCCAGCAGCCAACGGGACAGGGGGCGTGATGGCTACACCTTC.

V usage is TRBV25-1 and J usage is TRBJ2-3; the match to TRBD2 covers 11 bases. Germline trimming cut 5 bases from V and 6 bases from J; bases unmatched to any gene: 7. This CDR3 contains 15 residues. Germline CDR1 reads MGHDK; CDR2 reads SYGVNS. DNA of the CDR3: TGTGCCAGCAGTTCACTAGCGGGGGACCCCGATACGCAGTATTTT. Amino acid sequence: CASSSLAGDPDTQYF.